This T cell receptor (beta chain) was identified in a study of T cells in Graves' hyperthyroidism and ophthalmopathy. Study-wide results and caveats: Stable hyperthyroidism was told apart from ophthalmopathy by a model built on 13 V-J features.

TCR beta CDR3 region amplification was performed from RNA transcripts. The HTBI primer set was used in a first-round RT-PCR of the TCR CDR3. Via MiXCR, TCRdb re-called the multiplex PCR reads, giving one row per CDR3 protein. The table lists approximately 560,000 distinct CDR3 sequences, 15% to 18% of them singletons. This clonotype was found many times. Its antigen remains unidentified. Those with hyperthyroidism were 18 to 65 years old, newly diagnosed, and ill for under 2 months. This CDR3 has 15 residues. Trimming stripped 0 bases from V and 2 bases from J, with 11 bases between. CDR1 MNHEY and CDR2 SVGAGI come from the germline V gene.

The origin of this receptor is a woman aged 25 to 39 with Graves' hyperthyroidism. The V and J genes are TRBV6-5 and TRBJ2-7; no reliable D call. The sample comprised blood. This CDR3 reads CASSYSMVEPYEQYF. Here the CDR3 DNA reads TGTGCCAGCAGTTACTCGATGGTGGAACCCTACGAGCAGTACTTC.